Each of the 4 T cell receptor beta chains below was sequenced from the same sample in a study of shared T cell receptors in the human thymus. Some clones are missing from TCRdb's copy, which holds only in-frame ones; the method was immunoSEQ multiplex PCR. The table includes about 660,000 clones, roughly 90% detected once. The same sample was also used in a study of human thymus T cells.

Source material: thymocytes. Every receptor here comes from a boy under two years old with a congenital heart defect.

V gene TRBV4-2 combines with J gene TRBJ2-5; TRBD2 matches at 9 bases. There are 16 residues in the CDR3. The germline gives CDR1 LGHNA, CDR2 YNFKEQ. Germline trimming cut 3 bases from V and 6 bases from J; bases unmatched to any gene: 11. The CDR3 loop reads CASSQSGGTRAQTQYF. The CDR3 DNA follows: TGTGCCAGCAGCCAGAGCGGGGGGACTAGAGCACAGACCCAGTACTTC.

V and J are TRBV5-6 and TRBJ2-3, with D possibly matching TRBD1 (6 bases). CDR1 and CDR2 (germline): SGHDT, YYEEEE. V lost 4 bases, J lost 2 bases, and 14 bases lay in between. The CDR3 covers 15 residues. DNA for the CDR3: TGTGCCAGCAGCGAGGGACACTGGTTCACAGATACGCAGTATTTT. Protein product: CASSEGHWFTDTQYF.

The rearrangement links TRBV6-6 to TRBJ1-2; D is possibly TRBD1 (5 bases). The CDR3 consists of 15 residues. V lost 2 bases, J lost 7 bases, and 17 bases lay in between. Germline CDR1 reads MNHNY; CDR2 reads SVGAGI (reference sequence). DNA for the CDR3: TGTGCCAGCAGTTACCAGGTCGGCGCCGGGGGTGGCTACACCTTC. Its protein product is CASSYQVGAGGGYTF.

The chain joins TRBV11-2 to TRBJ2-1; D possibly corresponds to TRBD1 (5 bases). From germline, CDR1 is SGHAT and CDR2 FQNNGV. Trimming pared 0 bases from V and 7 bases from J, leaving 13 bases between. This CDR3 spans 15 amino acids. CDR3 sequence (DNA): TGTGCCAGCAGCTTAGATAGGGGCGGTAAAAATGAGCAGTTCTTC. This gives the protein CASSLDRGGKNEQFF.